This TCR beta chain was profiled in a study of T cells after posttransplantation cyclophosphamide. Overall study results and limits: Later post-transplant blood repertoires were often dominated by donor CD8+ memory clones. Tissue-infiltrating T cells from skin or gut overlapped little with blood T cells.

A few counts support this clone. The antigen is undetermined. Sequencing used immunoSEQ multiplex PCR; TCRdb keeps in-frame clones, though not all of them. This sample has more than 7,000 clones, each found more than once. Cyclophosphamide on days +3 and +4 followed busulfan-fludarabine conditioning and a marrow graft. The CDR3 runs to 17 residues. V dropped 7 bases and J dropped 5 bases, with 24 bases sitting between them. Germline V gene data show CDR1 as WSHSY and CDR2 as SAAADI. This TCR was sampled from a male patient between 50 and 60 years old who received an allogeneic stem cell transplant from a related donor and was CMV-positive. Some T cells may be the graft donor's. The V and J genes are TRBV10-2 and TRBJ1-5; a weak D match, TRBD1 (5 bases). Sample: PBMCs, taken approximately 380 days after allogeneic stem cell transplant with posttransplant cyclophosphamide. The CDR3 DNA reads TGCGCCAGCACGAACTCAGGTTCCGGGGGGGGGTATCAGCCCCAGCATTTT. Amino acid sequence: CASTNSGSGGGYQPQHF.